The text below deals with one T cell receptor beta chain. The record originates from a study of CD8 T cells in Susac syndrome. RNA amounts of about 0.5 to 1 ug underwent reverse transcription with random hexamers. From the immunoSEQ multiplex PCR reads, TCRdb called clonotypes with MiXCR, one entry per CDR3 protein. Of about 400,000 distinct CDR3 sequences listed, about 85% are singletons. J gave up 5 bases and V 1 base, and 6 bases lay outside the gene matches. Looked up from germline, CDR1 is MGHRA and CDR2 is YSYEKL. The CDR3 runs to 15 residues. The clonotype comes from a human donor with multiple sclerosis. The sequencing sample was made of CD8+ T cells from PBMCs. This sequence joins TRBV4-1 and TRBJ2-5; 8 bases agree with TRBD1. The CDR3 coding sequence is TGCGCCAGCAGCCAAGGGCAGGGGGCGTTGGAGACCCAGTACTTC. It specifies CASSQGQGALETQYF.